The source of this T cell receptor (beta chain) is a study of blood T cell repertoires in COVID-19. Background on the study: Samples came from the United States, Italy and Spain, spanning acute and convalescent COVID-19. The analysed material was cDNA or gDNA that came from T cells, B-cell-depleted T cells, or PBMCs.

TCRdb's table, derived via immunoSEQ multiplex PCR, lists solely in-frame clones and lacks some. Seen here are about 100,000 clones, approximately 80% observed once, and the top ten hold about an eighth. Germline lookup yields CDR1 KGHDR and CDR2 SFDVKD. The length of the CDR3 is 17 residues. Trimming took off 1 base at V and 5 bases at J, with 16 bases between the two ends. The clonotype comes from a man aged 50 to 59 with active or convalescent COVID-19. The chain is built from TRBV24-1 and TRBJ2-2; possible D gene TRBD1, 6 bases. The source material was peripheral blood. The CDR3 DNA reads as TGTGCCACCAGTGATTTAGGCTCCGACAGGACGACCGGGGAGCTGTTTTTT. It encodes CATSDLGSDRTTGELFF.